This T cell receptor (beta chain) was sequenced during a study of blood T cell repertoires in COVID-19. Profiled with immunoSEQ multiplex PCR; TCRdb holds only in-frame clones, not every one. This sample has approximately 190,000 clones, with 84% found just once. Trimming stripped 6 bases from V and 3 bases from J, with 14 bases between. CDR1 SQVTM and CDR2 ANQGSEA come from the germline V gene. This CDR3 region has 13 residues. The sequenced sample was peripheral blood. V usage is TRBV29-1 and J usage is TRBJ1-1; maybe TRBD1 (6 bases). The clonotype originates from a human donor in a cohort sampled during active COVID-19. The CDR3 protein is CSVNYRADTEAFF. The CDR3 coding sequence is TGCAGCGTGAACTACAGGGCGGACACTGAAGCTTTCTTT.